This is a list of T cell receptor beta chains from one sample in a study of tumor-infiltrating lymphocytes in oesophageal squamous cell carcinoma. MiXCR was run by TCRdb on the PCR reads, yielding one entry per CDR3 protein. This table holds about 2,500 distinct CDR3 sequences, under 15% found once. Material for sequencing was esophageal tumor tissue. These receptors came from a male donor with esophageal squamous cell carcinoma. Both conserved end residues are part of each CDR3. The D gene is left open where the match is weak. Expanded clones get a size class; other rows say once, few or many, or leave the size out.

size	V	D	J	DNA	CDR3
-	TRBV12-3/TRBV12-4	-	TRBJ1-5	TGTGCCAGCAGTTTAGGTCCTCACCAGCCCCAGCATTTT	CASSLGPHQPQHF
large	TRBV7-8	-	TRBJ2-1	TGTGCCAGCAGCTTACAGTGGGGCAATGAGCAGTTCTTC	CASSLQWGNEQFF
many	TRBV28	-	TRBJ2-7	TGTGCCAGCAGTTTAGGGGGCCGGGAATTAACGTACGAGCAGTACTTC	CASSLGGRELTYEQYF
medium-sized	TRBV11-2	-	TRBJ1-2	TGTGCCAGCAGGGAACAAGACAGGAGCTATGGCTACACCTTC	CASREQDRSYGYTF
large	TRBV12-3/TRBV12-4	TRBD2	TRBJ2-3	TGTGCCAGCAGTTTATTAGCGGGTCTCACAGATACGCAGTATTTT	CASSLLAGLTDTQYF
-	TRBV20-1	TRBD1	TRBJ2-1	TGCAGTGCTCGAACCGGGACAGGGGGCTACAATGAGCAGTTCTTC	CSARTGTGGYNEQFF
-	TRBV3-1	-	TRBJ2-1	TGTGCCAGCAGCCGAGGGGTAGTGGCGGGGAGCTCCTACAATGAGCAGTTCTTC	CASSRGVVAGSSYNEQFF
-	TRBV4-3	-	TRBJ1-5	TGCGCCAGCAGCCAAGATTTCGGGGGGGGACAGCCCCAGCATTTT	CASSQDFGGGQPQHF
medium-sized	TRBV7-9	-	TRBJ1-1	TGTGCCAGCAGACCAGCCGTGGCTGAAGCTTTCTTT	CASRPAVAEAFF
many	TRBV12-3/TRBV12-4	-	TRBJ2-1	TGTGCCAGCATCGGAGGGGGGCAGGTTTGGAAAGATGAGCAGTTCTTC	CASIGGGQVWKDEQFF
-	TRBV3-1	-	TRBJ1-2	TGTGCCAGCAGCTTTGGAGGGTCCGGCTACACCTTC	CASSFGGSGYTF
many	TRBV6-1	TRBD2	TRBJ2-5	TGTGCCAGCAGTAAACGACTAGCGGAGACCCAGTACTTC	CASSKRLAETQYF
medium-sized	TRBV12-3/TRBV12-4	-	TRBJ2-7	TGTGCCAGCAGTTCCAGGGTGAATTCACCCCTCCACTTC	CASSSRVNSPLHF
-	TRBV5-4	-	TRBJ1-1	TGTGCCAGCAGCTTAAACCCGACGGGCGTGAACACTGAAGCTTTCTTT	CASSLNPTGVNTEAFF
-	TRBV10-2	-	TRBJ1-1	TGCGCCAGCAGTGAGATGCTGACAGGCAAGAACACTGAAGCTTTCTTT	CASSEMLTGKNTEAFF
large	TRBV7-3	-	TRBJ2-1	TGTGCCAGCAGCTTAAGTGGGGGTATTGAGCAGTTCTTC	CASSLSGGIEQFF
many	TRBV5-5	TRBD2	TRBJ2-4	TGTGCCAGCAGCTTGTTGCGGGGGAGGAACATTCAGTACTTC	CASSLLRGRNIQYF
medium-sized	TRBV11-2	TRBD1	TRBJ2-5	TGTGCCAGCAGCTTACTCCGGGACAGAAGAGAGACCCAGTACTTC	CASSLLRDRRETQYF
many	TRBV6-4	-	TRBJ2-3	TGTGCCAGCAGTGAGGACGGGGGAAGCACAGATACGCAGTATTTT	CASSEDGGSTDTQYF
medium-sized	TRBV10-3	TRBD2	TRBJ2-1	TGTGCCACTGGACTAGCGGGGGCAAATGAGCAGTTCTTC	CATGLAGANEQFF
few	TRBV19	-	TRBJ1-1	TGTGCCAGTAGTAGCTCGGTGGGACGGTTGAACACTGAAGCTTTCTTT	CASSSSVGRLNTEAFF
large	TRBV24-1	TRBD1	TRBJ2-5	TGTGCCACCAGTGATTTTGGGACAGGCCCTCAAGAGACCCAGTACTTC	CATSDFGTGPQETQYF
-	TRBV20-1	TRBD1	TRBJ2-1	TGCAGTGCTCTGCCACCGGGACAGGGATACAATGAGCAGTTCTTC	CSALPPGQGYNEQFF
many	TRBV11-2	-	TRBJ1-6	TGTGCCAGCAGCCCTCCCCCTCCTGCCTCCTATAATTCACCCCTCCACTTC	CASSPPPPASYNSPLHF
medium-sized	TRBV6-1	-	TRBJ2-1	TGTGCCAGCAGCAATACTAGGGGTGAGCAGTTCTTC	CASSNTRGEQFF
-	TRBV9	-	TRBJ2-5	TGTGCCAGCAGCCCGGTTGCAGAACGGGGGACCCAGTACTTC	CASSPVAERGTQYF
medium-sized	TRBV6-1	-	TRBJ2-3	TGTGCCAGCAGAACAGGGATAGATACGCAGTATTTT	CASRTGIDTQYF
many	TRBV5-5	-	TRBJ1-2	TGTGCCAGCAGCTTAATGGCTCGGGTAGATAACTATGGCTACACCTTC	CASSLMARVDNYGYTF
-	TRBV5-4	TRBD1	TRBJ1-5	TGTGCCAGCAGCAATTTAGACAGGGAGGACAATCAGCCCCAGCATTTT	CASSNLDREDNQPQHF